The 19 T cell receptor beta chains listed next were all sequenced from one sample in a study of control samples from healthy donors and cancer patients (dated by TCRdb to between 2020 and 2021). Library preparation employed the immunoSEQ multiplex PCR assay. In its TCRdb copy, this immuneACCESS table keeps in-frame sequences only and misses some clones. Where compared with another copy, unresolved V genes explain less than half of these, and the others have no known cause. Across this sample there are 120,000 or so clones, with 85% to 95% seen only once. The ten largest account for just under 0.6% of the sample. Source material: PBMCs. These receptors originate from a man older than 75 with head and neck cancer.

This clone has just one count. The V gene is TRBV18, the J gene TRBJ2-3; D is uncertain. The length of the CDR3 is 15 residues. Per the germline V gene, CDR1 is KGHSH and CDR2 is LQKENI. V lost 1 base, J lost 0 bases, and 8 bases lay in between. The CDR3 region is CASSPQGSSTDTQYF. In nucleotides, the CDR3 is TGTGCCAGCTCACCACAGGGATCTAGCACAGATACGCAGTATTTT.

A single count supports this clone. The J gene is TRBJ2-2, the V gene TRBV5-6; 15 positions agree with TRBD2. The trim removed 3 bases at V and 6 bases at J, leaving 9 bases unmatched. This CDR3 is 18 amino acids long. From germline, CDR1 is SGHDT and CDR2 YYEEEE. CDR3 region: CASSWGLAGGHNAGELFF. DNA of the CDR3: TGTGCCAGCAGCTGGGGACTAGCGGGGGGTCACAACGCCGGGGAGCTGTTTTTT.

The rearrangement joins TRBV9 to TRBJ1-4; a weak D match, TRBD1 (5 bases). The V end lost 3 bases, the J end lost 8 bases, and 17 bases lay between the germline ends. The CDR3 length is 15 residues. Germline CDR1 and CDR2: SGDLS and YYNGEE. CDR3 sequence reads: CASSAGHLGAEKLFF. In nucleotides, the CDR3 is TGTGCCAGCAGCGCCGGACACCTTGGCGCAGAAAAACTGTTTTTT.

CDR3 DNA sequence: TGCGCCAGCAGCCAAAGGAGCGGGGGGAGCACAGATACGCAGTATTTT. Its protein is CASSQRSGGSTDTQYF. V and J are TRBV4-1 and TRBJ2-3, with TRBD2 identical over 9 bases. CDR3 length equals 16 residues. After removal of 2 bases from V and 0 bases from J, the junction contained 3 bases not matched to a gene. CDR1 and CDR2 from the germline V gene are MGHRA and YSYEKL.

The CDR3 DNA is TGTGCCAGCAGCTTGGCAGTTAGCAATCAGCCCCAGCATTTT. The encoded protein is CASSLAVSNQPQHF. The rearrangement uses TRBV7-2 and TRBJ1-5, with unresolved D. Germline CDR1 SGHTA, CDR2 FQGNSA. Trimming cost V 3 bases and J 0 bases, with 6 bases left between them. The CDR3 contains 14 residues. The variable domain in full, with the rest retrieved from reference TRBV7-2 and TRBJ1-5, is GAGVSQSPSNKVTEKGKDVELRCDPISGHTALYWYRQSLGQGLEFLIYFQGNSAPDKSGLPSDRFSAERTGGSVSTLTIQRTQQEDSAVYLCASSLAVSNQPQHFGDGTRLSIL.

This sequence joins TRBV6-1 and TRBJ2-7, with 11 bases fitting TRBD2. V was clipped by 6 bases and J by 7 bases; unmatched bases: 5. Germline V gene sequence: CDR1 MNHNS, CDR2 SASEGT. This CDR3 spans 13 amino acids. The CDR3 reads CASRLAGGGEQYF. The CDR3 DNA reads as TGTGCCAGCAGATTAGCGGGAGGGGGGGAGCAGTACTTC.

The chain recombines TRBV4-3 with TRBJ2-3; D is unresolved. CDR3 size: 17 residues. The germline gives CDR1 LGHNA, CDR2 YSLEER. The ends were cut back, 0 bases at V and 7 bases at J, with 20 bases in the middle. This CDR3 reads CASSQEVGRPIVNTQYF. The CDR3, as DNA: TGCGCCAGCAGCCAAGAGGTTGGGCGCCCAATCGTAAATACGCAGTATTTT.

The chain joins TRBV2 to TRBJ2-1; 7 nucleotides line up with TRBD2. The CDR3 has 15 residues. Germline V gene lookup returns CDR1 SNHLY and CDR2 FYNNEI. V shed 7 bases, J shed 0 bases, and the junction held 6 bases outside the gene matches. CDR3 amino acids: CASKPLASSYNEQFF. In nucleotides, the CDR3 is TGTGCCAGCAAACCACTAGCGTCCTCCTACAATGAGCAGTTCTTC.

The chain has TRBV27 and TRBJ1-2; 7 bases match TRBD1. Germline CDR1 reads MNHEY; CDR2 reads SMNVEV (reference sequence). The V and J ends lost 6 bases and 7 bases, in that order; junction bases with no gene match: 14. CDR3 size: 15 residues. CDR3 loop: CASSLLGQVLSGYTF. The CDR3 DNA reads TGTGCCAGCAGCCTGCTCGGACAGGTTTTGTCTGGCTACACCTTC.

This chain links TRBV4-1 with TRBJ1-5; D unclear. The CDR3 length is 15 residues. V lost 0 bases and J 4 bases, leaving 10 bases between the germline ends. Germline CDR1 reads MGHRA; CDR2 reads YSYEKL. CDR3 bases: TGCGCCAGCAGCCAAGATCTCGGTGGTAATCAGCCCCAGCATTTT. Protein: CASSQDLGGNQPQHF.

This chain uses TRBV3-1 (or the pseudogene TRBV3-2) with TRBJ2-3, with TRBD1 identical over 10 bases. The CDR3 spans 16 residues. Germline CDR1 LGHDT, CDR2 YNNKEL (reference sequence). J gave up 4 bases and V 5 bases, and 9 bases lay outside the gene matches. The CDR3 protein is CASSARDRGVADTQYF. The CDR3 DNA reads TGTGCCAGCAGCGCCCGGGACAGGGGAGTGGCAGATACGCAGTATTTT.

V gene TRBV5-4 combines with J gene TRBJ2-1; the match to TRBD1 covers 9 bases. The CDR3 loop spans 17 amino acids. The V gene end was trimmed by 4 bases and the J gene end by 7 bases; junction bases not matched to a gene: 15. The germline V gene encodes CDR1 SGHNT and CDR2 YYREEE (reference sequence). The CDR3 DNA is TGTGCCAGCAGCCGGGGGACACAGGGGGCGAAACAAAATGAGCAGTTCTTC. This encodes CASSRGTQGAKQNEQFF.

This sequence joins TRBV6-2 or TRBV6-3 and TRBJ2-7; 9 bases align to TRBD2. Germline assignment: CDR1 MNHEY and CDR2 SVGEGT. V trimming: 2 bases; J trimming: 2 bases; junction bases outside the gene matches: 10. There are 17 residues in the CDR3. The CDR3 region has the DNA TGTGCCAGCAGTTACCTCCGGGCTAGCGGGACGACCTACGAGCAGTACTTC. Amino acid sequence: CASSYLRASGTTYEQYF.

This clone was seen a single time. CDR3 sequence (DNA): TGTGCCAGCAGCCAAGGGGCCGTGGGGGGGCCGAGGGCTTTCTTT. As protein: CASSQGAVGGPRAFF. The chain uses TRBV3-1 (or the pseudogene TRBV3-2) and TRBJ1-1; perhaps TRBD1 as D (6 bases). Trimming shortened V by 1 base and J by 11 bases, and 20 bases separated the two germline ends. CDR1 is LGHDT and CDR2 is YNNKEL in the germline V gene (reference sequence). The CDR3 is 15 amino acids.

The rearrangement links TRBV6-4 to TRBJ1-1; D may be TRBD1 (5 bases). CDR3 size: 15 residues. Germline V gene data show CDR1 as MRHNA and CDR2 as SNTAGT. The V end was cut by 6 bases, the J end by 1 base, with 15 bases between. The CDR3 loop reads CASRRTGRSNTEAFF. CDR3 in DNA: TGTGCCAGCAGACGGACGGGACGGTCGAACACTGAAGCTTTCTTT.

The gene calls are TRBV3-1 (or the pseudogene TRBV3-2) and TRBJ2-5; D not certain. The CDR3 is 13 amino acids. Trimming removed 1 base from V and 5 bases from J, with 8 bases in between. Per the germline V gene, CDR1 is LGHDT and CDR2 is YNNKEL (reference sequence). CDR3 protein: CASSQGPRETQYF. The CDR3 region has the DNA TGTGCCAGCAGCCAAGGGCCGAGGGAGACCCAGTACTTC.

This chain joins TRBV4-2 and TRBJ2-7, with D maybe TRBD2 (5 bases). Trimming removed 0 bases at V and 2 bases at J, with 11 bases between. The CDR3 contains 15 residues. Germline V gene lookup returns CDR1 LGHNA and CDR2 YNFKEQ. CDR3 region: CASSQESGKPYEQYF. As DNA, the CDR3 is TGTGCCAGCAGCCAAGAATCGGGGAAGCCCTACGAGCAGTACTTC.

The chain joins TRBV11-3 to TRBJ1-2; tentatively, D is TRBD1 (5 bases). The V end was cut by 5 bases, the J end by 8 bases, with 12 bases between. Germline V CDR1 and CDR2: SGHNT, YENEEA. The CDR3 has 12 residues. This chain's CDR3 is CASSPRQKGYTF. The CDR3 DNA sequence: TGTGCCAGCAGCCCGCGACAGAAGGGCTACACCTTC.

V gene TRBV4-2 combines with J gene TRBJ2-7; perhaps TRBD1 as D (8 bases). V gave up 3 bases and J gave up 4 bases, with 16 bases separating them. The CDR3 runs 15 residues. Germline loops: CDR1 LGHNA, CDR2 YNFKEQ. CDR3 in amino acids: CASSQVGQGGYEQYF. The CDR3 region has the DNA TGTGCCAGCAGCCAGGTCGGACAGGGAGGGTACGAGCAGTACTTC.